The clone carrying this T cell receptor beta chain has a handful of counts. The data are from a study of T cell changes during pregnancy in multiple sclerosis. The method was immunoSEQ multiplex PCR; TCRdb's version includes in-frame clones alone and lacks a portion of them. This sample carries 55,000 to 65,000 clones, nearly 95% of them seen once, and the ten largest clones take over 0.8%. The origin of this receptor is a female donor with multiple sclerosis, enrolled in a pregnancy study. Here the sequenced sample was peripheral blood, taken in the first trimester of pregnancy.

The CDR3 spells CASRGDINYGYTF. DNA of the CDR3: TGTGCCAGCCGGGGAGATATTAACTATGGCTACACCTTC. This chain joins TRBV19 and TRBJ1-2; D unresolved. The CDR3 has 13 amino acids. The ends were cut back, 9 bases at V and 1 base at J, with 12 bases in the middle. The germline gives CDR1 LNHDA, CDR2 SQIVND (reference sequence).